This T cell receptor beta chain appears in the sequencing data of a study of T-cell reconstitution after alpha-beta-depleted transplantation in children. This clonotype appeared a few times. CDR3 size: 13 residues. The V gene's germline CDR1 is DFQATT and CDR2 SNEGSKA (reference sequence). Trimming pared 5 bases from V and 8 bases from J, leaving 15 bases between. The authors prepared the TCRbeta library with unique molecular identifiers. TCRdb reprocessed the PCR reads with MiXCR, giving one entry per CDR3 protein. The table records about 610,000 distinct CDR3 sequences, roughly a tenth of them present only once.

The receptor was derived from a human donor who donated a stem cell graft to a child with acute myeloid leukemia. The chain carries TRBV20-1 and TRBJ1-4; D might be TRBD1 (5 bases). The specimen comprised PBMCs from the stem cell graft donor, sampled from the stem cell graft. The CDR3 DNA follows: TGCAGTGCTCGAGGGACCCCAAGCGAAAAACTGTTTTTT. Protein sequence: CSARGTPSEKLFF.